This record covers a single T cell receptor (beta chain). This record comes from a study of blood T cells in healthy people across ages. Each of the donors had approximately 10 milliliters of peripheral blood drawn into EDTA-treated Vacutainer tubes. Then a second PCR, running about 6 to 12 cycles, was carried out with a sample-barcoded 5' primer and a J-beta primer mix. Each cDNA molecule received a tag from a template-switch adaptor that had 12 random nucleotides. TCRdb re-called the 5' RACE reads with MiXCR, one entry per CDR3 protein. There are roughly 800,000 distinct CDR3 sequences in the sample; approximately 25% occur only once, and more than 8% lies in the top ten. In germline, CDR1 is MDHEN, CDR2 SYDVKM. Trimming cost V 5 bases and J 4 bases, with 21 bases left between them. The CDR3 has 16 residues. These data were also reused for a study on T cells of mothers and their children. This second report adds: Slightly higher but non-significant overlap marked related mother-child pairs versus unrelated pairs. The search for persistent microchimeric T cell clones detected none.

Material: blood. The gene calls are TRBV28 and TRBJ2-7, with D perhaps matching TRBD1 or TRBD2 (5 bases each). The TCR comes from a boy aged 5-17 years in good health. CDR3 protein: CASSPWQGAGRYEQYF. CDR3 DNA sequence: TGTGCCAGCAGTCCATGGCAGGGAGCCGGGCGGTACGAGCAGTACTTC.